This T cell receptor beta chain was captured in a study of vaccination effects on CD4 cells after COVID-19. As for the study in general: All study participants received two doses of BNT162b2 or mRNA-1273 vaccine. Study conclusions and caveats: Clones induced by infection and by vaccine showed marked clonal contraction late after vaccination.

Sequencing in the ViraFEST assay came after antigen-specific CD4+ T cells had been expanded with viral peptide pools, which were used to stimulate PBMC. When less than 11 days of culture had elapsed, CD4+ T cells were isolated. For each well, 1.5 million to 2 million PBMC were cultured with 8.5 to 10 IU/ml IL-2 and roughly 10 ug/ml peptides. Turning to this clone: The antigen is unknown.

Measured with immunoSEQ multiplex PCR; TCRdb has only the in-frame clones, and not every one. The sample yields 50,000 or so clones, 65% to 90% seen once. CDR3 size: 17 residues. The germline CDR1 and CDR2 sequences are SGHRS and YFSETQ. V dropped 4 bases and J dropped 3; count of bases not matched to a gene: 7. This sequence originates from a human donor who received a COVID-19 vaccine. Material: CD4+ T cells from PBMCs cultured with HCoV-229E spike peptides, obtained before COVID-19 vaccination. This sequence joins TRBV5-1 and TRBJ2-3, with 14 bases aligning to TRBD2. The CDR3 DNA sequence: TGCGCCAGCAGCCCACCGGGACTAGCGGGGGTAACAGATACGCAGTATTTT. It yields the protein CASSPPGLAGVTDTQYF.